This entry concerns a single T cell receptor (beta chain). This record comes from a study of blood T cell repertoires in COVID-19. Those who participated ranged in age from roughly 18 to 89 years and resided in under 25 US areas. Sequenced by immunoSEQ multiplex PCR; TCRdb stores in-frame clones only, minus some. The sample consists of about 150,000 clones, around 84% of them appearing once. The CDR3 runs to 16 residues. The V segment lost 3 bases and the J segment 6 bases; nucleotides outside the gene matches: 9. Germline V gene lookup returns CDR1 MNHEY and CDR2 SVGEGT. J is TRBJ1-2 and V is TRBV6-2 or TRBV6-3, with 11 bases matching TRBD1. The sample taken for sequencing was PBMCs or T cells enriched from blood (not recorded which). The receptor was derived from a woman in her forties or fifties who had recovered from COVID-19. DNA for the CDR3: TGTGCCAGCAGTTATCCCCGGACAGGGGGCAGGGATGGCTACACCTTC. It specifies CASSYPRTGGRDGYTF.